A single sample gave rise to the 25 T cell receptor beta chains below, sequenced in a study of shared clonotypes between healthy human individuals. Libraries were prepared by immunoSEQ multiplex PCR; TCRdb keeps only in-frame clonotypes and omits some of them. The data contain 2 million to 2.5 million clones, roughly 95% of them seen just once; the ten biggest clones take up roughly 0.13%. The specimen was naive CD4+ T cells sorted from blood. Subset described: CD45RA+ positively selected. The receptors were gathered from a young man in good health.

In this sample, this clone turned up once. The DNA for the CDR3 is TGTGCCAGCAGTTACCTAGCGGGAGGTCGGAATGAGCAGTTCTTC. Its protein is CASSYLAGGRNEQFF. The rearrangement joins TRBV6-5 to TRBJ2-1; 11 positions agree with TRBD2. Germline-derived CDR1 and CDR2 are MNHEY and SVGAGI. Losses at the gene ends were 2 bases for V and 7 bases for J; bases not matched to a gene: 4. CDR3 length equals 15 residues.

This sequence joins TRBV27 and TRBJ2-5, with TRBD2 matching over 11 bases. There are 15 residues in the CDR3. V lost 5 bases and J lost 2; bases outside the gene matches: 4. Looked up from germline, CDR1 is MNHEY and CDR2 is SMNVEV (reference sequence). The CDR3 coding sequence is TGTGCCAGCAGTGTGCTAGCGGGGGGTCAAGAGACCCAGTACTTC. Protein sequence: CASSVLAGGQETQYF.

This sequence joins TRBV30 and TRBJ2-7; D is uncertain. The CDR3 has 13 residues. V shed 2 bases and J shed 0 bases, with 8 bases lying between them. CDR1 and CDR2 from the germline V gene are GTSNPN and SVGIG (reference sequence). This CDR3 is CAWSRGFSYEQYF. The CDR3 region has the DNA TGTGCCTGGAGTCGTGGGTTCTCCTACGAGCAGTACTTC.

CDR3 nucleotide sequence: TGTGCCAGCAGCTTGGTTGACAGGAACACTGAAGCTTTCTTT. It yields the protein CASSLVDRNTEAFF. This chain uses TRBV5-8 with TRBJ1-1, with D possibly matching TRBD1 (5 bases). V was trimmed by 0 bases and J by 1 base, leaving 7 bases between them. CDR1 and CDR2 (germline): SGHTS, YDEGEE. CDR3 size: 14 residues. The full variable domain, its missing parts supplied by reference TRBV5-8 and TRBJ1-1, is EAGVTQSPTHLIKTRGQQATLRCSPISGHTSVYWYQQALGLGLQFLLWYDEGEERNRGNFPPRFSGRQFPNYSSELNVNALELEDSALYLCASSLVDRNTEAFFGQGTRLTVV.

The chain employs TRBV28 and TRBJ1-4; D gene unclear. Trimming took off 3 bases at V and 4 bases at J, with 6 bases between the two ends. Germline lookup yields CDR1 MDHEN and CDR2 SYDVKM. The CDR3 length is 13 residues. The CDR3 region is CASSFGHNEKLFF. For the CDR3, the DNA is TGTGCCAGCAGTTTTGGCCATAATGAAAAACTGTTTTTT.

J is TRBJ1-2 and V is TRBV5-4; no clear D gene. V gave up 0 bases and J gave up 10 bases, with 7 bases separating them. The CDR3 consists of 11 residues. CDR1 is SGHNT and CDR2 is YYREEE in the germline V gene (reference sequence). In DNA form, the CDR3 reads TGTGCCAGCAGCTTGGGCCAGGCCTACACCTTC. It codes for CASSLGQAYTF.

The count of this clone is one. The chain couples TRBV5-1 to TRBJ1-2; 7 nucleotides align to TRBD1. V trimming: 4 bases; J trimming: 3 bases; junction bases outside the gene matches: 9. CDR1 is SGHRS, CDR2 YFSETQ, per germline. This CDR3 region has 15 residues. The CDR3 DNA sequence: TGCGCCAGCAGCGCCAACAGGGGTAACGACTATGGCTACACCTTC. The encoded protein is CASSANRGNDYGYTF.

The CDR3 is CASSLAWGGVRNQPQHF. The CDR3 bases are TGTGCCAGCAGCTTAGCATGGGGGGGCGTACGCAATCAGCCCCAGCATTTT. This chain connects TRBV7-9 to TRBJ1-5; possibly TRBD1 for D (6 bases). The CDR3 contains 17 residues. V shed 0 bases and J shed 2 bases, with 14 bases lying between them. Germline V gene sequence: CDR1 SEHNR, CDR2 FQNEAQ (reference sequence). The variable domain in full, with the rest retrieved from reference TRBV7-9 and TRBJ1-5, is DTGVSQNPRHKITKRGQNVTFRCDPISEHNRLYWYRQTLGQGPEFLTYFQNEAQLEKSRLLSDRFSAERPKGSFSTLEIQRTEQGDSAMYLCASSLAWGGVRNQPQHFGDGTRLSIL.

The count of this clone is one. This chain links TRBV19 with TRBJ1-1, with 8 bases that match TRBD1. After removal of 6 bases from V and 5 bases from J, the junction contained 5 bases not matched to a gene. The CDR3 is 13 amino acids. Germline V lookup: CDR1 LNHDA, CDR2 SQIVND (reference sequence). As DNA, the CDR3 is TGTGCCAGTAGAATTAACAGGGGGACTGAAGCTTTCTTT. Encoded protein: CASRINRGTEAFF.

Here the CDR3 reads CSVRDRDGNQPQHF. DNA of the CDR3: TGCAGCGTTAGGGACAGGGACGGGAATCAGCCCCAGCATTTT. The V call is TRBV29-1, the J call TRBJ1-5, with 9 bases matching TRBD1. Germline-derived CDR1 and CDR2 are SQVTM and ANQGSEA. The CDR3 length is 14 residues. The J segment lost 4 bases and the V segment lost 5 bases, leaving 6 bases of the junction unmatched.

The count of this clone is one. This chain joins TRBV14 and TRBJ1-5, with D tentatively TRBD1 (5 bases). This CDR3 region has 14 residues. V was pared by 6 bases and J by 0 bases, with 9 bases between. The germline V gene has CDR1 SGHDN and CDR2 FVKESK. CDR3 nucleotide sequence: TGTGCCAGCAGTGGCAGGGTTAGCAATCAGCCCCAGCATTTT. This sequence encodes CASSGRVSNQPQHF.

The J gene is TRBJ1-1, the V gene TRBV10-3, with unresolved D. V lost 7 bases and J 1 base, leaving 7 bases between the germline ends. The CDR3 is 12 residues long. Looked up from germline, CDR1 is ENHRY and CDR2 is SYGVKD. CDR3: CAINPGNTEAFF. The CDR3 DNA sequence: TGTGCCATCAACCCAGGGAACACTGAAGCTTTCTTT.

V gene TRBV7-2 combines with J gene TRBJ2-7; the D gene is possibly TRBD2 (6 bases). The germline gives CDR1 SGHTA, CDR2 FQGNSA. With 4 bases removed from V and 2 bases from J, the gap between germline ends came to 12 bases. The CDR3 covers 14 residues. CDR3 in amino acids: CASSSPLAAYEQYF. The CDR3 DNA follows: TGTGCCAGCAGCTCCCCGTTAGCGGCCTACGAGCAGTACTTC.

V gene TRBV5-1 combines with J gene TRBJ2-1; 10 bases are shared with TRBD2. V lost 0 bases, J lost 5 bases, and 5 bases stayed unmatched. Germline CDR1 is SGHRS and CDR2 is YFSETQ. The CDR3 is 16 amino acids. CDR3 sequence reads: CASSLGLTSGNNEQFF. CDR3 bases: TGCGCCAGCAGCTTGGGATTAACTAGCGGGAACAATGAGCAGTTCTTC.

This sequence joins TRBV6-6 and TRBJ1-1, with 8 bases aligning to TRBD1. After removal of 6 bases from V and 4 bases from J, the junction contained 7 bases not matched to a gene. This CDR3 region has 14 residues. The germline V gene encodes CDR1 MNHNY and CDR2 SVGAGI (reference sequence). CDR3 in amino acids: CASSRQGPGTEAFF. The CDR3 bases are TGTGCCAGCAGCCGACAGGGGCCCGGCACTGAAGCTTTCTTT.

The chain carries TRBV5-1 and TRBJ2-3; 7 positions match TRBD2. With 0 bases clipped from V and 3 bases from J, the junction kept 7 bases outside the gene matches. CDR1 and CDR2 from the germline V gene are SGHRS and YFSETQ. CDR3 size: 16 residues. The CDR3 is CASSLAPAGTTDTQYF. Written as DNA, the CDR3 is TGCGCCAGCAGCTTGGCCCCAGCGGGAACTACAGATACGCAGTATTTT.

The CDR3 coding sequence is TGTGCCAGCAGCTTAGCGAGGAGGGGCCTCGGTGAGCAGTTCTTC. Residues: CASSLARRGLGEQFF. This rearrangement joins TRBV7-8 to TRBJ2-1, with a possible D match to TRBD2 (6 bases). There are 15 residues in the CDR3. Germline V gene lookup returns CDR1 SGHVS and CDR2 FQNEAQ. V gave up 0 bases and J gave up 9 bases, with 15 bases separating them. Full variable domain (missing parts from reference TRBV7-8 and TRBJ2-1): GAGVSQSPRYKVAKRGQDVALRCDPISGHVSLFWYQQALGQGPEFLTYFQNEAQLDKSGLPSDRFFAERPEGSVSTLKIQRTQQEDSAVYLCASSLARRGLGEQFFGPGTRLTVL.

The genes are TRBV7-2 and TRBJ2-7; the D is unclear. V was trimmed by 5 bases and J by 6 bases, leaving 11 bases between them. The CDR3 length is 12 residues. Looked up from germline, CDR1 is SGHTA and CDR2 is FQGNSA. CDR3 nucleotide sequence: TGTGCCAGCAGCCGAGACCTGGTCGAGCAGTACTTC. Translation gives CASSRDLVEQYF. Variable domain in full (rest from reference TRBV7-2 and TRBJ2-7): GAGVSQSPSNKVTEKGKDVELRCDPISGHTALYWYRQSLGQGLEFLIYFQGNSAPDKSGLPSDRFSAERTGGSVSTLTIQRTQQEDSAVYLCASSRDLVEQYFGPGTRLTVT.

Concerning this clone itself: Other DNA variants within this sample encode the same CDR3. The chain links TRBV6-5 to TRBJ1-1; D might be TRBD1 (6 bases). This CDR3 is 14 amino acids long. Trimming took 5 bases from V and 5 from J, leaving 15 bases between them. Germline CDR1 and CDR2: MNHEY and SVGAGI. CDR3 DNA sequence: TGTGCCAGCAGTCGCCAGGGGAGAGGAACTGAAGCTTTCTTT. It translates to CASSRQGRGTEAFF.

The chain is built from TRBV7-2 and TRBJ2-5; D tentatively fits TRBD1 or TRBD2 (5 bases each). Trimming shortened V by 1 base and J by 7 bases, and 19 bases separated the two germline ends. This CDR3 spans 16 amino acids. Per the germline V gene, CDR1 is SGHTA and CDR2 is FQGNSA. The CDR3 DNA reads TGTGCCAGCAGCTTAGTCAGTTTAGGGGAAGGAGGGACCCAGTACTTC. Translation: CASSLVSLGEGGTQYF.

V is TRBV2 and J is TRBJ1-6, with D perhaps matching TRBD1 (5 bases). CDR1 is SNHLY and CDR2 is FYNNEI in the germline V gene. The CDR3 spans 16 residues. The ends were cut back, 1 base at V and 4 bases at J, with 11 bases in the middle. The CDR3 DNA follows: TGTGCCAGCAGTGAAGAGGGGACCCCTTATAATTCACCCCTCCACTTT. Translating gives CASSEEGTPYNSPLHF.

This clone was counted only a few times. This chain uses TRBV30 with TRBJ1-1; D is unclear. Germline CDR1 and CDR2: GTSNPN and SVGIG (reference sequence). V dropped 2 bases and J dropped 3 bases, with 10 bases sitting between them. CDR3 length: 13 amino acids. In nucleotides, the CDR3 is TGTGCCTGGAGTCCGGGGTGGGACACTGAAGCTTTCTTT. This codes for CAWSPGWDTEAFF.

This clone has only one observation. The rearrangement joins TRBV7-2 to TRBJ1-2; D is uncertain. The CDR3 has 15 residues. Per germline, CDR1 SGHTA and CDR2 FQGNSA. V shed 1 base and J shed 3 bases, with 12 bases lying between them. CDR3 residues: CASSLVYGEDYGYTF. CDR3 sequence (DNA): TGTGCCAGCAGCTTAGTCTACGGGGAGGACTATGGCTACACCTTC.

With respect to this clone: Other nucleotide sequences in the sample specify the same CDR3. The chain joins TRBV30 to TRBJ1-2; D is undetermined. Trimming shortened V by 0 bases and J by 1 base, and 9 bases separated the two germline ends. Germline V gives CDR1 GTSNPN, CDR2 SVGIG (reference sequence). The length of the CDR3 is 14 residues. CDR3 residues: CAWSVPADNYGYTF. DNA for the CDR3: TGTGCCTGGAGTGTCCCAGCAGATAACTATGGCTACACCTTC.

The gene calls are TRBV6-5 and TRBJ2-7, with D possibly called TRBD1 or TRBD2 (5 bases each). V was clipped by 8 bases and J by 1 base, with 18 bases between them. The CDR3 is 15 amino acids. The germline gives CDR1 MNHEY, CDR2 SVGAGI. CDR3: CASSGRDPPSYEQYF. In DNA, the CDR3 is TGTGCCAGCTCCGGACGGGACCCTCCATCCTACGAGCAGTACTTC.